These T cell receptor beta chains were read from a single sample in a study of blood T cell repertoires in COVID-19. TCRdb's table, derived via immunoSEQ multiplex PCR, lists solely in-frame clones and lacks some. The table includes 180,000 or so clones, just under 80% detected once. Sequencing used peripheral blood. Every receptor here comes from a woman aged 80 or older with active or convalescent COVID-19. Each CDR3 is given with its conserved first and last residue. The D gene is left open where the match is weak. Rows give clone size only sometimes, using once, few, many, or a class for an expanded clone.

D gene	clone size	V gene	J gene	CDR3 protein	CDR3 DNA
TRBD2	-	TRBV10-3	TRBJ2-1	CAISFKEGAGGHNEQFF	TGTGCCATCAGTTTCAAGGAGGGAGCGGGGGGCCACAATGAGCAGTTCTTC
-	-	TRBV19	TRBJ1-1	CASSIGAGLNTEAFF	TGTGCCAGTAGTATAGGAGCAGGTTTGAACACTGAAGCTTTCTTT
TRBD2	-	TRBV28	TRBJ2-7	CASSLVAGNSYEQYF	TGTGCCAGCAGTTTGGTAGCGGGGAACTCCTACGAGCAGTACTTC
TRBD1	-	TRBV7-6	TRBJ2-7	CASSYPTGGGEQYF	TGTGCCAGCAGCTACCCGACAGGGGGCGGGGAGCAGTACTTC
-	few	TRBV6-5	TRBJ1-2	CAAERYGYTF	TGTGCCGCTGAACGGTATGGCTACACCTTC
-	-	TRBV19	TRBJ1-1	CASSHREGTEAFF	TGTGCCAGTAGTCACAGGGAGGGGACTGAAGCTTTCTTT
-	-	TRBV6-5	TRBJ1-5	CASSQGRGNQPQHF	TGTGCCAGCAGTCAGGGGCGGGGGAATCAGCCCCAGCATTTT
TRBD1	-	TRBV24-1	TRBJ1-5	CATSDSGQGENQPQHF	TGTGCCACCAGTGATTCTGGACAGGGGGAGAATCAGCCCCAGCATTTT
TRBD2	-	TRBV7-9	TRBJ2-5	CASSSYQTSGGQETQYF	TGTGCCAGCAGCTCATACCAGACTAGCGGGGGGCAAGAGACCCAGTACTTC
TRBD1	few	TRBV4-1	TRBJ1-2	CASSQSTGDYGYTF	TGCGCCAGCAGCCAATCGACAGGGGACTATGGCTACACCTTC
-	-	TRBV10-3	TRBJ1-2	CAISESGGTYGYTF	TGTGCCATCAGTGAGTCGGGAGGGACCTATGGCTACACCTTC
TRBD1	-	TRBV20-1	TRBJ2-3	CSASFPGTVVDTQYF	TGCAGTGCTAGTTTCCCAGGGACAGTAGTAGATACGCAGTATTTT
-	-	TRBV24-1	TRBJ2-2	CATSDSETTYTGELFF	TGTGCCACCAGTGATTCTGAGACAACCTACACCGGGGAGCTGTTTTTT
-	-	TRBV28	TRBJ1-5	CASSLRTVYSNQPQHF	TGTGCCAGCAGTTTAAGGACAGTTTATAGCAATCAGCCCCAGCATTTT
TRBD1	-	TRBV6-2/TRBV6-3	TRBJ2-7	CASSKRQGAYEQYF	TGTGCCAGCAGTAAACGACAGGGCGCATACGAGCAGTACTTC
TRBD2	many	TRBV28	TRBJ2-3	CASSLNSWRGARDTQYF	TGTGCCAGCAGTTTAAATTCTTGGCGGGGGGCTAGAGATACGCAGTATTTT
-	-	TRBV28	TRBJ2-2	CASSTSGNRYYTGELFF	-
TRBD1	-	TRBV28	TRBJ1-2	CASSPFISQGDYGYTF	TGTGCCAGCAGCCCCTTTATCTCCCAGGGGGACTATGGCTACACCTTC
-	-	TRBV7-9	TRBJ1-1	CASSSPEGLGRTAFF	TGTGCCAGCAGCTCCCCAGAGGGATTGGGTCGTACGGCTTTCTTT
-	-	TRBV5-1	TRBJ2-3	CASRLLPTGTDTQYF	TGCGCCAGCAGGCTATTGCCAACAGGGACAGATACGCAGTATTTT
-	-	TRBV9	TRBJ2-5	CASSVGQNQETQYF	TGTGCCAGCAGCGTAGGACAGAACCAAGAGACCCAGTACTTC
-	-	TRBV6-2/TRBV6-3	TRBJ2-3	CASSYSDSGPGPEEDTQYF	TGTGCCAGCAGTTACTCGGACAGCGGTCCGGGACCCGAGGAAGATACGCAGTATTTT
-	-	TRBV5-1	TRBJ2-3	CASSTPKSTDTQYF	TGCGCCAGCAGCACCCCTAAAAGCACAGATACGCAGTATTTT
-	-	TRBV12-3/TRBV12-4	TRBJ2-1	CASSLIYEQFF	TGTGCCAGCAGTTTAATATATGAGCAGTTCTTC
TRBD1	-	TRBV19	TRBJ1-2	CASSITRTGSYGYTF	TGTGCCAGTAGTATAACTCGGACAGGGTCCTATGGCTACACCTTC
-	many	TRBV19	TRBJ1-1	CASSMLARSMNTEAFF	TGTGCCAGTAGTATGTTAGCCAGAAGCATGAACACTGAAGCTTTCTTT
-	once	TRBV4-2	TRBJ2-2	CASSRTNTGELFF	TGTGCCAGCAGCCGAACAAACACCGGGGAGCTGTTTTTT
-	-	TRBV7-8	TRBJ2-1	CASSPNLDSSTRFF	TGTGCCAGCAGTCCGAACTTGGACAGCTCGACCAGGTTCTTC
TRBD1	-	TRBV19	TRBJ2-3	CASSIDRGRVDTQYF	TGTGCCAGTAGTATCGACAGGGGGCGCGTAGATACGCAGTATTTT
TRBD2	-	TRBV2	TRBJ2-3	CASRESGAGTDTQYF	TGTGCCAGCAGGGAAAGCGGGGCTGGGACAGATACGCAGTATTTT
-	-	TRBV11-3	TRBJ2-1	CASSLNFRDEQFF	TGTGCCAGCAGCTTAAATTTTCGGGATGAGCAGTTCTTC